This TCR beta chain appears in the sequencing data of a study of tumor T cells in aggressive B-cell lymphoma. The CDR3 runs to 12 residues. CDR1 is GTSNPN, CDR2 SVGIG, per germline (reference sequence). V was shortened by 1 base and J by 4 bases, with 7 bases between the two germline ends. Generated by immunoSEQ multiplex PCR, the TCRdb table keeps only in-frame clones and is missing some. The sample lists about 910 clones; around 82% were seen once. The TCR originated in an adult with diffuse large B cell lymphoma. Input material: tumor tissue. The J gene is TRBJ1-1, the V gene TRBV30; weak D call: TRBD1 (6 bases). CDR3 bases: TGTGCCTGGAGTGGACAGGTCACTGAAGCTTTCTTT. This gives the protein CAWSGQVTEAFF.